This T cell receptor (beta chain) was identified in a study of early T cells in non-severe SARS-CoV-2 infection. Germline V gives CDR1 SGHKS, CDR2 YYEKEE (reference sequence). The CDR3 spans 13 residues. V was trimmed by 1 base and J by 8 bases, leaving 9 bases between them. This clonotype was found a few times. TCRdb independently ran MiXCR on the 5' RACE reads; one entry per CDR3 protein. The sample has 55,000 to 85,000 distinct CDR3 sequences; 10% to 15% are singletons. The sequence was obtained from an adult who was a healthcare worker with PCR-confirmed SARS-CoV-2 infection or an uninfected control (not recorded which). The sample taken for sequencing was whole blood. The genes are TRBV5-5 and TRBJ1-4; D remains ambiguous. Written as DNA, the CDR3 is TGTGCCAGCAGCTTGATTGAAGGGGAAAAACTGTTTTTT. Translating gives CASSLIEGEKLFF.